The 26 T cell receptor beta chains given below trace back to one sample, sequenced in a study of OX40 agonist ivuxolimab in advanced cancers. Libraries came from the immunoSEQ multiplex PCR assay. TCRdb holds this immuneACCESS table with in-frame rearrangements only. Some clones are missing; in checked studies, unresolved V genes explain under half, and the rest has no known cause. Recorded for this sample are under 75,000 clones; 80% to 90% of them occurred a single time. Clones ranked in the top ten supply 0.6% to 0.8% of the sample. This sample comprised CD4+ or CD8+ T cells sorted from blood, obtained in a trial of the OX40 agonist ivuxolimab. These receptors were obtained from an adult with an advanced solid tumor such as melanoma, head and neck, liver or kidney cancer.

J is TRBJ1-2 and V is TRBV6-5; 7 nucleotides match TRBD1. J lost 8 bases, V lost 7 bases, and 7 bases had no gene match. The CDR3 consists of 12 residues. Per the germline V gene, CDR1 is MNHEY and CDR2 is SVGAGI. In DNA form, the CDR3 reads TGTGCCAGCACCACAGGGGATAGGGGCTACACCTTC. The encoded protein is CASTTGDRGYTF.

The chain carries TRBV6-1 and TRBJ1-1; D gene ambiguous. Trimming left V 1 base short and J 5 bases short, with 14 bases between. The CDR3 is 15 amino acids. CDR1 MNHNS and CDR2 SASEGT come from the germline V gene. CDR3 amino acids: CASSEERLVGTEAFF. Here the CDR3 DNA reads TGTGCCAGCAGTGAAGAAAGGCTCGTTGGAACTGAAGCTTTCTTT.

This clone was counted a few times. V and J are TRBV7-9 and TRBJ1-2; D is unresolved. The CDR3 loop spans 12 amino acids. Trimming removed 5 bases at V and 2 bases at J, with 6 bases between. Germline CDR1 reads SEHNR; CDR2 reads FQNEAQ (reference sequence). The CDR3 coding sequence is TGTGCCAGCAGCCCCTGGAACTATGGCTACACCTTC. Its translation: CASSPWNYGYTF.

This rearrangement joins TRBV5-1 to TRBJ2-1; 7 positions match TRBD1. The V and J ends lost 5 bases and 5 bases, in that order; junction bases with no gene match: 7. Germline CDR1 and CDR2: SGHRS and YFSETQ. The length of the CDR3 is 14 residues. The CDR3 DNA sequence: TGCGCCAGCAGTTGGACAGGCGGAAACAATGAGCAGTTCTTC. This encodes CASSWTGGNNEQFF.

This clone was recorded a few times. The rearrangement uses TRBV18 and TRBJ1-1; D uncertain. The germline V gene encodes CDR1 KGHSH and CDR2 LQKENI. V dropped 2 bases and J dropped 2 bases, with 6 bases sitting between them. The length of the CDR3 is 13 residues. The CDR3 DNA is TGTGCCAGCTCACCAGCCGTTAACACTGAAGCTTTCTTT. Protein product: CASSPAVNTEAFF.

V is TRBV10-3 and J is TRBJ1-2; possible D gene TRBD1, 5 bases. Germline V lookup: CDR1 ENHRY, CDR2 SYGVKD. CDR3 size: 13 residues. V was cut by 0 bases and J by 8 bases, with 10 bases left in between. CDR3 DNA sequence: TGTGCCATCAGTGAGTCTGGGGACCGCGGCTACACCTTC. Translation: CAISESGDRGYTF.

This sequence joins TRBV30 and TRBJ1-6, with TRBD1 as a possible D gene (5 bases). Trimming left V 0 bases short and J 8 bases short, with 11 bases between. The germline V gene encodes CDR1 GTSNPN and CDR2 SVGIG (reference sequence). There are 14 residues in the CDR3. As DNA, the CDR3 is TGTGCCTGGAGTGTAGACAGTCAACATTCACCCCTCCACTTT. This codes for CAWSVDSQHSPLHF.

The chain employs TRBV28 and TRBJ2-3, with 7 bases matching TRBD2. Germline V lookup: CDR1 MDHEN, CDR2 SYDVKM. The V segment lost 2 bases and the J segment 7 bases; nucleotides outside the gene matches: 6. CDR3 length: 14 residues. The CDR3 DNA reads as TGTGCCAGCAGTTTACCCCTAGCGGCCAATACGCAGTATTTT. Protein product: CASSLPLAANTQYF.

CDR3 region: CASSLWEGGTDTQYF. The DNA of the CDR3 is TGTGCCAGCAGCTTATGGGAGGGTGGCACAGATACGCAGTATTTT. The chain employs TRBV7-6 and TRBJ2-3; 7 nucleotides line up with TRBD2. Trimming at V came to 2 bases and at J to 1 base, leaving 3 bases not matched to a gene. The germline V gene has CDR1 SGHVS and CDR2 FNYEAQ. The CDR3 contains 15 residues.

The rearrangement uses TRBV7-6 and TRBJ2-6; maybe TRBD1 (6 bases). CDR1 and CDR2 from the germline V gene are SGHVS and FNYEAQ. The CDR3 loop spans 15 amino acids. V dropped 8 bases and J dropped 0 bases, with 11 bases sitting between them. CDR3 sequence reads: CASRTAGSGANVLTF. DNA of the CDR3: TGTGCCAGCCGGACAGCTGGCTCTGGGGCCAACGTCCTGACTTTC.

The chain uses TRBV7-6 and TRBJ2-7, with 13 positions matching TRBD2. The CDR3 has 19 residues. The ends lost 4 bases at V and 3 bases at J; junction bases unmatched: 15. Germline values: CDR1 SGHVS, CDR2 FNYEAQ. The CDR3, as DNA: TGTGCCAGCAGCTCCAGTCCGGGACTAGCGGGATTAAGACGCTACGAGCAGTACTTC. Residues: CASSSSPGLAGLRRYEQYF.

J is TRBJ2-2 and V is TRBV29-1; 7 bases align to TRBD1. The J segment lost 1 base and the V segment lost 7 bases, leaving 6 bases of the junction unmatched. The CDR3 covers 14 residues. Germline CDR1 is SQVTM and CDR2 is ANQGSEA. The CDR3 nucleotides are TGCAGCGCCAGACAGGGAATGAACACCGGGGAGCTGTTTTTT. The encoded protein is CSARQGMNTGELFF.

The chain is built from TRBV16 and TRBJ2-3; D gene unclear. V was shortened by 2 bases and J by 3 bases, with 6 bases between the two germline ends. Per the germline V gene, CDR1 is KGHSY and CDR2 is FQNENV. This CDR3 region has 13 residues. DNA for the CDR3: TGTGCCAGCAGCCAAGGTGGAACAGATACGCAGTATTTT. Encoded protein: CASSQGGTDTQYF. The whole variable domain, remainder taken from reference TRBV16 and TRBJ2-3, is GEEVAQTPKHLVRGEGQKAKLYCAPIKGHSYVFWYQQVLKNEFKFLISFQNENVFDETGMPKERFSAKCLPNSPCSLEIQATKLEDSAVYFCASSQGGTDTQYFGPGTRLTVL.

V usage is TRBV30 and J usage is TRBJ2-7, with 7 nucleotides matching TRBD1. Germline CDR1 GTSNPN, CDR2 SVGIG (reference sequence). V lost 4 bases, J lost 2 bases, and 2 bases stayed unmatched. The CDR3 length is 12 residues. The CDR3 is CAWNRGAYEQYF. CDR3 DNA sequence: TGTGCCTGGAACAGGGGCGCCTACGAGCAGTACTTC.

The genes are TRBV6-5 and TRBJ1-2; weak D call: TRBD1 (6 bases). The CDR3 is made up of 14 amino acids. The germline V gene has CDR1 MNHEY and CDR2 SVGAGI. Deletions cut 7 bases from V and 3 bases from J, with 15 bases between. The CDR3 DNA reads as TGTGCCAGCAAACCTCCGGGACACCACTATGGCTACACCTTC. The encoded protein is CASKPPGHHYGYTF.

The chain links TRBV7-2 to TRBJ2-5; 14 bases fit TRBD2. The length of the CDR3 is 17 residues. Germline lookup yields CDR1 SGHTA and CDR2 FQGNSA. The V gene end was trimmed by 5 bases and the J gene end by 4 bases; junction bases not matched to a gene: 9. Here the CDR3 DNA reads TGTGCCAGCAGCGGGAATAGCGGACTAGCGGGGGGAGAGACCCAGTACTTC. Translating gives CASSGNSGLAGGETQYF. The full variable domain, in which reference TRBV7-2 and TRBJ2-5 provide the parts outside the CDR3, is GAGVSQSPSNKVTEKGKDVELRCDPISGHTALYWYRQSLGQGLEFLIYFQGNSAPDKSGLPSDRFSAERTGGSVSTLTIQRTQQEDSAVYLCASSGNSGLAGGETQYFGPGTRLLVL.

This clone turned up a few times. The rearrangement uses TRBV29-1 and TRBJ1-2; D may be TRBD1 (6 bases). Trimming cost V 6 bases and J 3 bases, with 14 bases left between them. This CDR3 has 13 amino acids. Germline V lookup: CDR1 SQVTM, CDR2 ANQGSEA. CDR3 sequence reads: CSVDSLGDYGYTF. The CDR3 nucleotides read TGCAGCGTGGACAGTTTGGGGGACTATGGCTACACCTTC.

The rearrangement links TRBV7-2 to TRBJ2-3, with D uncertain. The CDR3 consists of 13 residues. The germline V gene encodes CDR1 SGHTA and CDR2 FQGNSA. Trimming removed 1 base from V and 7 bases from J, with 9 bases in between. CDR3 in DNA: TGTGCCAGCAGCTTAGACGCCTCTCATACGCAGTATTTT. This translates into CASSLDASHTQYF.

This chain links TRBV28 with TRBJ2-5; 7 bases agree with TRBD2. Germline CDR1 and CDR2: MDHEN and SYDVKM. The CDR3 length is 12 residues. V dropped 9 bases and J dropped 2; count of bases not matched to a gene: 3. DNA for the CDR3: TGTGCCAGGGGAGGGCTTCAAGAGACCCAGTACTTC. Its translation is CARGGLQETQYF.

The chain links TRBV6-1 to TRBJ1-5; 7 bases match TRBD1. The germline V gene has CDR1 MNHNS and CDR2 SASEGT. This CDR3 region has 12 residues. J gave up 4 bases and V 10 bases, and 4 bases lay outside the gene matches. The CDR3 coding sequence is TGTGCCACCCCAGGGGGAAATCAGCCCCAGCATTTT. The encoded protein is CATPGGNQPQHF.

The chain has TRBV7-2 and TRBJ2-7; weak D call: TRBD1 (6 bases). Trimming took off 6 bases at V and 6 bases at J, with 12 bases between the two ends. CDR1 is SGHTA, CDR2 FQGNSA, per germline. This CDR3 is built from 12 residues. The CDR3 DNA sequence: TGTGCCAGCAGTCCACAGGGCGGCGAGCAGTACTTC. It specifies CASSPQGGEQYF.

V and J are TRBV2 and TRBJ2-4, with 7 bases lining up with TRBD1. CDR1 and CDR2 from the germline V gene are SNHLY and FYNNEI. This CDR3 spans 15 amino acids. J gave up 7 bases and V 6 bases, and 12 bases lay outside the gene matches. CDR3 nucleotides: TGTGCCAGCAGCCCAGCCGGGACAGCTAACAACATTCAGTACTTC. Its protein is CASSPAGTANNIQYF.

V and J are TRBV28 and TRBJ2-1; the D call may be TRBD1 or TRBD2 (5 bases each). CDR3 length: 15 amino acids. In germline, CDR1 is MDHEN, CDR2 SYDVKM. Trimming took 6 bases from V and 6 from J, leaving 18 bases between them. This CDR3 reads CASSQTVGPFNEQFF. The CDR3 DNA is TGTGCCAGCAGCCAAACAGTGGGACCTTTCAATGAGCAGTTCTTC.

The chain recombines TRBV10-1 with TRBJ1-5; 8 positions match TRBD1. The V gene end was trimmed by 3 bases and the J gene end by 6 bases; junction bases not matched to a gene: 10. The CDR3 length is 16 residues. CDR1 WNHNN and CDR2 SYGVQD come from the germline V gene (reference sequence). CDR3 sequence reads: CASSDVDRGGRQPQHF. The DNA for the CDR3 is TGCGCCAGCAGTGACGTAGACAGGGGCGGGCGTCAGCCCCAGCATTTT.

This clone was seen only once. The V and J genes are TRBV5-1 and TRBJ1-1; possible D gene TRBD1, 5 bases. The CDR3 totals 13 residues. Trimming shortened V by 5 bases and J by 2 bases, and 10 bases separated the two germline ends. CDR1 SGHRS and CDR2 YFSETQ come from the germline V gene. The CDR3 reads CASSPQGNTEAFF. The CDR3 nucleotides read TGCGCCAGCAGTCCCCAGGGCAACACTGAAGCTTTCTTT.

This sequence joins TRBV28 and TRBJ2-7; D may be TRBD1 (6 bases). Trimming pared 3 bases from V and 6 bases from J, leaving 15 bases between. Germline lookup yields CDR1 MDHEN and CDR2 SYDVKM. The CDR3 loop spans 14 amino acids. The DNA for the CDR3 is TGTGCCAGCAGTTTGGTAGACAGGTCGGGCGAGCAGTACTTC. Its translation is CASSLVDRSGEQYF.